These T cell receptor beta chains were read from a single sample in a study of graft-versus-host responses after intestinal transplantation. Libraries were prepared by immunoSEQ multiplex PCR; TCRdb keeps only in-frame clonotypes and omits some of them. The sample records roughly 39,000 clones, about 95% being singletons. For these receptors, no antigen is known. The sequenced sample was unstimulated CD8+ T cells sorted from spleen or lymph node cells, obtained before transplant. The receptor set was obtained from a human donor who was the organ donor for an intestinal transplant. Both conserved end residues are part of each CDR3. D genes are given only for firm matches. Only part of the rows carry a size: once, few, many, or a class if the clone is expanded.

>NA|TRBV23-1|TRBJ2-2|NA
CASSPGPRWSHTGELFF
TGCGCCAGCAGTCCGGGACCCCGGTGGTCCCACACCGGGGAGCTGTTTTTT
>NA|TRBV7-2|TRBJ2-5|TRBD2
CASSLVVWVAGGQETQYF
TGTGCCAGCAGCTTAGTTGTCTGGGTAGCGGGGGGGCAAGAGACCCAGTACTTC
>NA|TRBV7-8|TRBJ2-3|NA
CASSLEWGPTDTQYF
TGTGCCAGCAGCTTAGAGTGGGGGCCCACAGATACGCAGTATTTT
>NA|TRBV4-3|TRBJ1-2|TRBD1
CASSQDQGGARGYTF
TGCGCCAGCAGCCAAGATCAAGGGGGCGCGAGGGGCTACACCTTC
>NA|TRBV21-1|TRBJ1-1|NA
CASSNREQGENTEAFF
TGTGCCAGCAGCAACAGAGAACAGGGTGAGAACACTGAAGCTTTCTTT
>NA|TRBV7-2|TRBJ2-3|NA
CASSPRLAGWDTQYF
TGTGCCAGCAGCCCCCGTCTAGCAGGGTGGGATACGCAGTATTTT
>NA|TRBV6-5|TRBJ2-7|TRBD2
CASSYSGGNEQYF
TGTGCCAGCAGTTACTCGGGGGGGAACGAGCAGTACTTC
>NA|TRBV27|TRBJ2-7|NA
CASSLGQGGAYEQYF
TGTGCCAGCAGTTTAGGACAGGGAGGGGCCTACGAGCAGTACTTC
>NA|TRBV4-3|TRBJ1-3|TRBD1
CASSQEGQDSGNTIYF
TGCGCCAGCAGCCAAGAGGGACAGGACTCTGGAAACACCATATATTTT
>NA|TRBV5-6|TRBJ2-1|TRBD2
CASSPGLAGDHIQFF
TGTGCCAGCAGTCCCGGACTAGCGGGGGATCATATCCAGTTCTTC
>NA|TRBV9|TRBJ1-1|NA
CASREGGMNTEAFF
TGTGCCAGCAGGGAAGGGGGGATGAACACTGAAGCTTTCTTT
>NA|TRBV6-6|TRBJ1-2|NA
CASSYGGVGYTF
TGTGCCAGCAGTTACGGCGGGGTAGGCTACACCTTC
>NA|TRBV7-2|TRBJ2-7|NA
CASSLGAEQYF
TGTGCCAGCAGCTTGGGGGCCGAGCAGTACTTC
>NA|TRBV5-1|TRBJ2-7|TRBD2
CASSSGLAGDLHSYEQYF
TGCGCCAGCAGCTCGGGACTAGCGGGGGACCTCCATTCCTACGAGCAGTACTTC
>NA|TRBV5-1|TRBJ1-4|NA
CASSPLPDNEKLFF
TGCGCCAGCAGCCCGTTACCGGATAATGAAAAACTGTTTTTT
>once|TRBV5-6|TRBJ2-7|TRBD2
CASTNGGGNSYEQYF
TGTGCCAGCACCAACGGGGGAGGGAACTCCTACGAGCAGTACTTC
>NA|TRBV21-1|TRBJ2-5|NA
CASGEETQYF
TGTGCCAGCGGCGAAGAGACCCAGTACTTC
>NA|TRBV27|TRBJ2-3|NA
CASSLDPGDTQYF
TGTGCCAGCAGTTTAGACCCAGGGGATACGCAGTATTTT
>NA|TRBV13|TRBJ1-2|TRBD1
CASSLAPTGGVDYGYTF
TGTGCCAGCAGCTTAGCACCTACAGGGGGCGTCGACTATGGCTACACCTTC
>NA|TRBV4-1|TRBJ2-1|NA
CASSQGGSSYNEQFF
TGCGCCAGCAGCCAAGGCGGTAGCTCCTACAATGAGCAGTTCTTC
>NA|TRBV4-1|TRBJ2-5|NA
CASSQDPPRPSQETQYF
TGCGCCAGCAGCCAAGACCCACCTCGGCCTTCTCAAGAGACCCAGTACTTC
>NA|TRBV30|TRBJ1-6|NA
CAWKDRITSSYNSPLHF
TGTGCCTGGAAGGACAGAATTACAAGCTCCTATAATTCACCCCTCCACTTT
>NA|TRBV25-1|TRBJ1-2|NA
CASSDVGYGYTF
TGTGCCAGCAGTGATGTGGGGTATGGCTACACCTTC